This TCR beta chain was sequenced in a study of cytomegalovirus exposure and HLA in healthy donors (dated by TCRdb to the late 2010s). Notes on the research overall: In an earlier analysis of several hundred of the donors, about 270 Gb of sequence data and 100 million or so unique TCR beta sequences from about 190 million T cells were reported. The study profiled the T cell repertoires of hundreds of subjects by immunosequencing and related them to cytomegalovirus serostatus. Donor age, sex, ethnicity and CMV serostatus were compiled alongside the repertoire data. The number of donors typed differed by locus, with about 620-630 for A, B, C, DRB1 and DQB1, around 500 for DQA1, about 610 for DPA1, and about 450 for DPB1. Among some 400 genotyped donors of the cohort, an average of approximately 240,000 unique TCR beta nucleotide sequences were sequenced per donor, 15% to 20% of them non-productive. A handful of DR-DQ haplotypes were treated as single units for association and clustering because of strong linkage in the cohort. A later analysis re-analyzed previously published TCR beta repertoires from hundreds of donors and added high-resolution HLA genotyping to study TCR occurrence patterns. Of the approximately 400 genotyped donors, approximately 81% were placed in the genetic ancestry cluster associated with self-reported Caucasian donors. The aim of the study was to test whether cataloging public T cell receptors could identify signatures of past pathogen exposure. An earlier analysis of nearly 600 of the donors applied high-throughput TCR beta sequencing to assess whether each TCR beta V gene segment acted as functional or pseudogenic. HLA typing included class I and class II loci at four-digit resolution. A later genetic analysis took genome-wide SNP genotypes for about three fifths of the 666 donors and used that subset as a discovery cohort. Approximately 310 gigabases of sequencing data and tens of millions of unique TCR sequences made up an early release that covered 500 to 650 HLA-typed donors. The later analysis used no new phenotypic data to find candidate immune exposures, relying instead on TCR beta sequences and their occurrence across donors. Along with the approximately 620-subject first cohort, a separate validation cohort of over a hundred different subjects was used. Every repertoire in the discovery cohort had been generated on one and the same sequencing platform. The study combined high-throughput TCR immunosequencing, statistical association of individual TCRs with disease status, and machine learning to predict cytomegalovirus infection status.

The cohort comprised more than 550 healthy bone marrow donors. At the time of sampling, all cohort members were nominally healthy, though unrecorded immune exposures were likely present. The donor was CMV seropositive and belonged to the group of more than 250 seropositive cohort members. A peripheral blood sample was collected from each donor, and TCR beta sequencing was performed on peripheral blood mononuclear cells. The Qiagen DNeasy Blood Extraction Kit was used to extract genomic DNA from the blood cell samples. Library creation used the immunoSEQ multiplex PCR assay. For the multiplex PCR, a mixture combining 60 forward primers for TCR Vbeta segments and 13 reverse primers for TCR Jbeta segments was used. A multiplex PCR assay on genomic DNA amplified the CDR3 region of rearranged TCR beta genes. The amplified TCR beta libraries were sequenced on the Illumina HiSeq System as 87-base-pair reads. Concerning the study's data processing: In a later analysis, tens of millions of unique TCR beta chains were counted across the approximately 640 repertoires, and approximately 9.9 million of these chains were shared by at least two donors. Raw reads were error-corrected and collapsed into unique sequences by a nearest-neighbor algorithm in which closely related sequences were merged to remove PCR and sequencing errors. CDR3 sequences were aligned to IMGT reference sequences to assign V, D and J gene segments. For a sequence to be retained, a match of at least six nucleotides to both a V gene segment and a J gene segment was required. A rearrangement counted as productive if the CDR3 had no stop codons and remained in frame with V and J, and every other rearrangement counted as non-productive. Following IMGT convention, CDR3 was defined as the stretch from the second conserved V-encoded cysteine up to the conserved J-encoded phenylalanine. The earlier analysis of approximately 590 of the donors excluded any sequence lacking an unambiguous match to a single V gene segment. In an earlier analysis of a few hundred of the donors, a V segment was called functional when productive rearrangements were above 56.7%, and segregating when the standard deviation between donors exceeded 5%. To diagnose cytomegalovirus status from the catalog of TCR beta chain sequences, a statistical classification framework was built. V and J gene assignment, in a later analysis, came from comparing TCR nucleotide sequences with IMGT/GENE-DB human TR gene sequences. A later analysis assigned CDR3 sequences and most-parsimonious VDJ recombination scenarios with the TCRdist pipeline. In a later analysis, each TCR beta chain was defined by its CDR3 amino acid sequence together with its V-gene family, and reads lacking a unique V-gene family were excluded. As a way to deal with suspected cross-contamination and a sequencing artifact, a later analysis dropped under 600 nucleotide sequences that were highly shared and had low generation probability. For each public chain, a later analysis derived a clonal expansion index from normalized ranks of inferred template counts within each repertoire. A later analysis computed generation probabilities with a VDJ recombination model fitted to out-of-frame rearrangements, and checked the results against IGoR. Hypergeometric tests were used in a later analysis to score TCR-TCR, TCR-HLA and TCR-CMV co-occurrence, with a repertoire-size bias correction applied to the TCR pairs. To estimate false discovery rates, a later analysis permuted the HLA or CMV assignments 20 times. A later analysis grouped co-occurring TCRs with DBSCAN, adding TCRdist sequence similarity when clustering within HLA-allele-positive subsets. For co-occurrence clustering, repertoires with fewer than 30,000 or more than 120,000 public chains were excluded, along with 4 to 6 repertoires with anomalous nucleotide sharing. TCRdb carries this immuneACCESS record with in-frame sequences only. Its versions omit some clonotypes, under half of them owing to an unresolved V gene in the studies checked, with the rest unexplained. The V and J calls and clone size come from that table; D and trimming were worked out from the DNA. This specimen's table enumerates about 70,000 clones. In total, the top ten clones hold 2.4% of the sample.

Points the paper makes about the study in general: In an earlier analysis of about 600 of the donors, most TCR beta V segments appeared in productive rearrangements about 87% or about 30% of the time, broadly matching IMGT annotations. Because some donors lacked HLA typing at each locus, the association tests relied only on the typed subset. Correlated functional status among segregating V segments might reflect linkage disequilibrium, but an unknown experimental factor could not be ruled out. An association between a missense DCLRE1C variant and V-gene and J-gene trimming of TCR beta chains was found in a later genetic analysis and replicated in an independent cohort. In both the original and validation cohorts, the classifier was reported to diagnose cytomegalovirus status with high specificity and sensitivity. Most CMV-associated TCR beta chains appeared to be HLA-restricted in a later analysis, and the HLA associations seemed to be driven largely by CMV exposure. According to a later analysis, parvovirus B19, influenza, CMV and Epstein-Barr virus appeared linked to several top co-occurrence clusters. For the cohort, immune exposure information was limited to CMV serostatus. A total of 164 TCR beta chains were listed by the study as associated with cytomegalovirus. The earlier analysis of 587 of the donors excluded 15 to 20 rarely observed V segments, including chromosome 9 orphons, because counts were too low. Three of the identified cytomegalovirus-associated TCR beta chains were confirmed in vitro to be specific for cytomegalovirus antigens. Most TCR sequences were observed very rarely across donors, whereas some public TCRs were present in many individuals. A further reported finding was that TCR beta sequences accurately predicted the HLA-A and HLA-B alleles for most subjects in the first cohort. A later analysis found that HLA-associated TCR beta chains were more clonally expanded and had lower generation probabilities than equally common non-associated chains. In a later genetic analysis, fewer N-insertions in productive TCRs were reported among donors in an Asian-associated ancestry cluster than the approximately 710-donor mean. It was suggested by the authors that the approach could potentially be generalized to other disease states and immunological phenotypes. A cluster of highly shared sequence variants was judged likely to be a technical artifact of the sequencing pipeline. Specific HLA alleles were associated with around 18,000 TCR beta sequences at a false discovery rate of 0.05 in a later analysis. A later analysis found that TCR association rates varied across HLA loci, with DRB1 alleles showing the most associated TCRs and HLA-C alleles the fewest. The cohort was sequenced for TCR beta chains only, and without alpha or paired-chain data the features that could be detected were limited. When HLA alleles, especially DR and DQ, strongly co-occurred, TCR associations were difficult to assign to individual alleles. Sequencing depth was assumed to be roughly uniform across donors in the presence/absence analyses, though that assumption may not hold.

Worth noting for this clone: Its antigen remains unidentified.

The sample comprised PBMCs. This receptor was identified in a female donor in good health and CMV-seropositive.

CDR3 loop: CASSLRVTGELFF. The bases read TGTGCCAGCTCGCTTCGAGTCACCGGGGAGCTGTTTTTT. The rearrangement combines TRBV28 with TRBJ2-2; no D gene can be assigned with confidence. The CDR3 has 13 amino acids, counting the end cysteine and phenylalanine. CDR3 DNA only is kept here, 39 bases in frame from base 1. V sheds 8 bases and J sheds 4 bases, leaving 11 bases between their ends. According to the germline V gene, CDR1 reads MDHEN and CDR2 reads SYDVKM. This CDR3, with the reference TRBV28 and TRBJ2-2 proteins standing in past its ends, gives the full variable domain DVKVTQSSRYLVKRTGEKVFLECVQDMDHENMFWYRQDPGLGLRLIYFSYDVKMKEKGDIPEGYSVSREKKERFSLILESASTNQTSMYLCASSLRVTGELFFGEGSRLTVL.